This entry lists 24 T cell receptor beta chains sequenced from one sample in a study of neoadjuvant nivolumab and ipilimumab in lung cancer. Libraries were prepared by immunoSEQ multiplex PCR; TCRdb keeps only in-frame clonotypes and omits some of them. The table shows tens of thousands of clones, with 65% to 85% occurring only once. This specimen was peripheral blood, taken before neoadjuvant nivolumab, alone or with ipilimumab. These receptors came from an adult with non-small cell lung cancer.

The genes are TRBV5-1 and TRBJ2-7; 8 nucleotides align to TRBD1. The CDR3 is 13 residues long. Trimming cost V 4 bases and J 3 bases; bases outside gene matches: 3. Per germline, CDR1 SGHRS and CDR2 YFSETQ. The CDR3 DNA is TGCGCCAGCAGCACCGGACAGGGCTACGAGCAGTACTTC. Translated: CASSTGQGYEQYF.

This clone has only a few counts. V and J are TRBV7-6 and TRBJ2-3; 12 nucleotides line up with TRBD2. Germline loops: CDR1 SGHVS, CDR2 FNYEAQ. V was clipped by 3 bases and J by 4 bases; unmatched bases: 2. This CDR3 is 15 amino acids long. DNA for the CDR3: TGTGCCAGCAGCTTGACTAGCGGGGGTGCAGATACGCAGTATTTT. It translates to CASSLTSGGADTQYF.

V usage is TRBV11-2 and J usage is TRBJ1-5, with D hard to call. Germline V gene lookup returns CDR1 SGHAT and CDR2 FQNNGV. The CDR3 spans 16 residues. V was clipped by 0 bases and J by 2 bases, with 11 bases between them. CDR3 residues: CASSLEPLGGNQPQHF. The CDR3 nucleotides are TGTGCCAGCAGCTTAGAACCCCTCGGGGGCAATCAGCCCCAGCATTTT.

This chain uses TRBV2 with TRBJ1-6; no clear D gene. This CDR3 has 15 amino acids. Trimming cost V 6 bases and J 3 bases, with 12 bases left between them. The germline CDR1 and CDR2 sequences are SNHLY and FYNNEI. CDR3 residues: CASRARGSYNSPLHF. The CDR3 nucleotides are TGTGCCAGCAGAGCACGGGGAAGCTATAATTCACCCCTCCACTTT.

The J gene is TRBJ1-5, the V gene TRBV4-3, with TRBD1 as a possible D gene (5 bases). V dropped 0 bases and J dropped 1 base, with 13 bases sitting between them. Per germline, CDR1 LGHNA and CDR2 YSLEER. This CDR3 spans 17 amino acids. The CDR3 DNA is TGCGCCAGCAGCCAAGATCCTCAGGCAGGGAGCAATCAGCCCCAGCATTTT. It encodes CASSQDPQAGSNQPQHF.

V is TRBV11-2 and J is TRBJ2-1; 9 bases match TRBD2. V lost 2 bases, J lost 9 bases, and 5 bases stayed unmatched. This CDR3 is built from 14 residues. Germline V gives CDR1 SGHAT, CDR2 FQNNGV. CDR3 DNA sequence: TGTGCCAGCAGCTTACCGAGCGGGGGGATTGAGCAGTTCTTC. Its protein is CASSLPSGGIEQFF.

CDR3 in amino acids: CASSHLAGSRADTQYF. As DNA, the CDR3 is TGCGCCAGCAGCCACCTCGCGGGGTCTAGGGCAGATACGCAGTATTTT. The chain is built from TRBV4-3 and TRBJ2-3; maybe TRBD2 (6 bases). The germline gives CDR1 LGHNA, CDR2 YSLEER. V was cut by 3 bases and J by 4 bases, with 17 bases left in between. The CDR3 runs 16 residues.

The V gene is TRBV6-6, the J gene TRBJ2-3; D gene ambiguous. The CDR3 totals 13 residues. Trimming stripped 6 bases from V and 0 bases from J, with 7 bases between. The V gene's germline CDR1 is MNHNY and CDR2 SVGAGI (reference sequence). The CDR3 protein is CASSAFSTDTQYF. The CDR3 nucleotides read TGTGCCAGCAGCGCTTTTAGCACAGATACGCAGTATTTT.

This clone appeared a single time. The rearrangement joins TRBV5-1 to TRBJ1-2, with 9 bases identical to TRBD1. V lost 4 bases to trimming and J lost 2 bases; unmatched junction nucleotides: 6. The CDR3 loop spans 15 amino acids. The V gene's germline CDR1 is SGHRS and CDR2 YFSETQ. The CDR3 sequence is CASSVTDRGNYGYTF. DNA of the CDR3: TGCGCCAGCAGCGTGACGGACAGGGGAAACTATGGCTACACCTTC.

The chain couples TRBV6-1 to TRBJ1-2; a weak D match, TRBD1 (5 bases). CDR3 length: 14 residues. The V and J ends lost 8 bases and 3 bases respectively, with 16 bases between them. Germline lookup yields CDR1 MNHNS and CDR2 SASEGT. As DNA, the CDR3 is TGTGCCAGCGTCTTGGGGGGGGAGGACTATGGCTACACCTTC. It codes for CASVLGGEDYGYTF.

The rearrangement uses TRBV18 and TRBJ1-4; maybe TRBD1 (6 bases). The CDR3 totals 15 residues. V was trimmed by 3 bases and J by 7 bases, leaving 15 bases between them. Germline V lookup: CDR1 KGHSH, CDR2 LQKENI. This chain's CDR3 is CASSPGAAQGEKLFF. The CDR3 DNA is TGTGCCAGCTCACCCGGGGCCGCACAGGGTGAAAAACTGTTTTTT. Combining the CDR3 with reference TRBV18 and TRBJ1-4 gives the whole variable domain NAGVMQNPRHLVRRRGQEARLRCSPMKGHSHVYWYRQLPEEGLKFMVYLQKENIIDESGMPKERFSAEFPKEGPSILRIQQVVRGDSAAYFCASSPGAAQGEKLFFGSGTQLSVL.

The chain combines TRBV7-6 with TRBJ1-1; no reliable D call. The germline V gene has CDR1 SGHVS and CDR2 FNYEAQ. The CDR3 extends over 13 amino acids. Trimming left V 5 bases short and J 3 bases short, with 10 bases between. CDR3 bases: TGTGCCAGCAGCCCGGGCCTGGACACTGAAGCTTTCTTT. Amino acid sequence: CASSPGLDTEAFF.

The V and J genes are TRBV2 and TRBJ1-4, with D possibly TRBD1 on 5 matching bases. This CDR3 contains 15 residues. V lost 6 bases and J 7 bases, leaving 18 bases between the germline ends. CDR1 SNHLY and CDR2 FYNNEI come from the germline V gene. Here the CDR3 DNA reads TGTGCCAGCAGCATTATGACAGCTTATGGTGAAAAACTGTTTTTT. This gives the protein CASSIMTAYGEKLFF.

The rearrangement uses TRBV2 and TRBJ1-1; D unresolved. Germline V gene sequence: CDR1 SNHLY, CDR2 FYNNEI. V was clipped by 4 bases and J by 3 bases, with 15 bases between them. The CDR3 has 15 amino acids. CDR3 residues: CASSGSGGVDTEAFF. The CDR3 nucleotides are TGTGCCAGCAGTGGTAGTGGAGGTGTGGACACTGAAGCTTTCTTT.

This rearrangement joins TRBV21-1 to TRBJ2-3. TRBV21-1 is an annotated pseudogene. This CDR3 has 15 amino acids. CDR3 amino acids: CASSKVKDSTDTQYF. DNA of the CDR3: TGTGCCAGCAGCAAAGTAAAGGATAGCACAGATACGCAGTATTTT.

This chain joins TRBV18 and TRBJ2-7; 9 nucleotides agree with TRBD1. Trimming cost V 3 bases and J 2 bases; bases outside gene matches: 2. There are 14 residues in the CDR3. Germline values: CDR1 KGHSH, CDR2 LQKENI. In DNA form, the CDR3 reads TGTGCCAGCTCACCGGGACAGGGTACCTACGAGCAGTACTTC. Amino acids: CASSPGQGTYEQYF.

This clone is a singleton in its sample. The J gene is TRBJ1-1, the V gene TRBV7-8, with 8 bases fitting TRBD1. V lost 4 bases to trimming and J lost 7 bases; unmatched junction nucleotides: 11. The CDR3 extends over 15 amino acids. Germline assignment: CDR1 SGHVS and CDR2 FQNEAQ. The CDR3 DNA sequence: TGTGCCAGCAGCTCAAGACAGGGGAGAAGTGATGAAGCTTTCTTT. Its protein is CASSSRQGRSDEAFF.

The chain employs TRBV7-3 and TRBJ2-6, with 7 bases aligning to TRBD1. Germline CDR1 reads SGHTA; CDR2 reads FQGTGA. This CDR3 has 17 residues. V shed 5 bases, J shed 1 base, and the junction held 8 bases outside the gene matches. As DNA, the CDR3 is TGTGCCAGCAGCCCGGGACAGTTTCCTTCTGGGGCCAACGTCCTGACTTTC. Amino acids: CASSPGQFPSGANVLTF.

The V and J genes are TRBV27 and TRBJ1-2; the D is unclear. The CDR3 extends over 14 amino acids. Germline values: CDR1 MNHEY, CDR2 SMNVEV (reference sequence). V lost 6 bases and J lost 2, with 13 bases in between. The CDR3, as DNA: TGTGCCAGCAGCCCTGAGGGAGGGAACTATGGCTACACCTTC. Residues: CASSPEGGNYGYTF.

This clone was seen only a few times. The chain carries TRBV6-1 and TRBJ1-5; tentatively, D is TRBD1 (5 bases). In germline, CDR1 is MNHNS, CDR2 SASEGT. V dropped 4 bases and J dropped 6 bases, with 10 bases sitting between them. This CDR3 is 13 amino acids long. Here the CDR3 reads CASSGQGSQPQHF. The CDR3 nucleotides read TGTGCCAGCAGTGGTCAGGGAAGTCAGCCCCAGCATTTT.

The CDR3 region is CASSSGDREETQYF. In DNA form, the CDR3 reads TGTGCCAGCAGCTCCGGGGACAGGGAAGAGACCCAGTACTTC. This chain uses TRBV11-2 with TRBJ2-5; 9 bases agree with TRBD1. Germline lookup yields CDR1 SGHAT and CDR2 FQNNGV. J gave up 3 bases and V 4 bases, and 3 bases lay outside the gene matches. The CDR3 is 14 residues long.

This sequence joins TRBV7-7 and TRBJ2-1; D call uncertain. The CDR3 extends over 15 amino acids. The germline gives CDR1 SSHAT, CDR2 FNYEAQ (reference sequence). V shed 5 bases and J shed 6 bases, with 17 bases lying between them. CDR3 coding DNA: TGTGCCAGCAGCCCCCTCCTGGCGACCTCCAATGAGCAGTTCTTC. This encodes CASSPLLATSNEQFF.

The chain has TRBV19 and TRBJ1-5, with D unresolved. The CDR3 loop spans 12 amino acids. Germline values: CDR1 LNHDA, CDR2 SQIVND (reference sequence). The germline V and J ends were trimmed by 6 bases and 11 bases, with 14 bases remaining between them. CDR3 residues: CASSAPPVSQHF. The DNA for the CDR3 is TGTGCCAGTAGCGCCCCACCCGTGTCCCAGCATTTT.

The rearrangement links TRBV7-2 to TRBJ2-5, with a possible D match to TRBD1 (6 bases). Germline V CDR1 and CDR2: SGHTA, FQGNSA. V lost 4 bases, J lost 1 base, and 13 bases lay in between. There are 15 residues in the CDR3. The CDR3 is CASSSPGHRQETQYF. The CDR3 DNA sequence: TGTGCCAGCAGCTCCCCGGGACACCGCCAAGAGACCCAGTACTTC.